This TCR beta chain was obtained from a study of blood T cell repertoires in COVID-19. Per the original data handling: Cell counts per sample came from amplifying reference gene primers. TCRdb's table, derived via immunoSEQ multiplex PCR, lists solely in-frame clones and lacks some. From that table come the V and J calls and clone size; the DNA was used to work out D and trimming. The sample comprises around 260,000 clones, roughly 85% of which are singletons, and 7.5% to 10% rests with the top ten. V was pared by 1 base and J by 7 bases, with 13 bases between. Germline CDR1 MGHRA, CDR2 YSYEKL. CDR3 length: 15 residues. This clone was seen once.

V and J are TRBV4-1 and TRBJ1-4, with a weak D call TRBD1 (6 bases). The source of this sequence is a woman aged 45-65 years who had recovered from COVID-19. The source material was peripheral blood. This CDR3 reads CASSQGQERGEKLFF. The DNA of the CDR3 is TGCGCCAGCAGCCAAGGACAGGAACGGGGTGAAAAACTGTTTTTT.